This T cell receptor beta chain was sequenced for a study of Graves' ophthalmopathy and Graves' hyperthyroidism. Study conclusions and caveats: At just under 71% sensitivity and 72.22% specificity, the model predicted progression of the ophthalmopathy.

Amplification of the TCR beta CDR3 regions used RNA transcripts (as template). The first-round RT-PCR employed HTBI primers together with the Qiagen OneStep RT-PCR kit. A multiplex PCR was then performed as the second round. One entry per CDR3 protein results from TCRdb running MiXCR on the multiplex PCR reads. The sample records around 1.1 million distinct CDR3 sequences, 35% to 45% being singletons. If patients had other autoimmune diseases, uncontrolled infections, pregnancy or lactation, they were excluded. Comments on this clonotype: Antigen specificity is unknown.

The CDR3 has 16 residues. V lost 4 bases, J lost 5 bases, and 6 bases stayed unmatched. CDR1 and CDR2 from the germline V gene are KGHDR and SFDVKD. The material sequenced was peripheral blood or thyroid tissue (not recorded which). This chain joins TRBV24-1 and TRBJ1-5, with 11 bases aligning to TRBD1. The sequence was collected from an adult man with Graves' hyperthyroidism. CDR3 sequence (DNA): TGTGCCACCAGTGAGACCGGGACAGGGGGATATCAGCCCCAGCATTTT. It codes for CATSETGTGGYQPQHF.